This TCR beta chain was captured by sequencing in a study of blood T cell repertoires in COVID-19. This CDR3 comprises 18 residues. V shed 3 bases and J 7 bases; nucleotides not matched to a gene: 14. Germline V gene lookup returns CDR1 SGHNT and CDR2 YYREEE (reference sequence). Clones were sequenced by immunoSEQ multiplex PCR, and TCRdb holds only the in-frame ones, with some missing. The data show tens of thousands of clones, with roughly 85% seen just once and over 9.5% held by the top ten. Specimen: peripheral blood. The genes are TRBV5-4 and TRBJ2-1; 12 bases match TRBD2. The TCR originated in a human donor in a cohort sampled during active COVID-19. CDR3 in amino acids: CASSSPSSGRALGNEQFF. The CDR3, as DNA: TGTGCCAGCAGCTCCCCGTCTAGCGGGAGGGCCTTGGGGAATGAGCAGTTCTTC.